The 28 T cell receptor beta chains presented below share a single source sample, sequenced in a study of cytomegalovirus exposure and HLA in healthy donors. Amplification used 60 Vbeta primers and 13 Jbeta primers. The assay was immunoSEQ multiplex PCR, and TCRdb's table has in-frame clones only and misses some. Of under 85,000 clones in the sample, around 80% were seen once. The sample taken for sequencing was PBMCs. These receptors were taken from a woman younger than 45 in good health and CMV-seronegative.

The genes are TRBV7-2 and TRBJ2-7, with D uncertain. Germline CDR1 reads SGHTA; CDR2 reads FQGNSA. The CDR3 contains 11 residues. V was cut by 5 bases and J by 3 bases, with 5 bases left in between. The CDR3 DNA follows: TGTGCCAGCAGCCCCCGCTACGAGCAGTACTTC. Its translation: CASSPRYEQYF. The whole variable domain, filled in from reference TRBV7-2 and TRBJ2-7, reads GAGVSQSPSNKVTEKGKDVELRCDPISGHTALYWYRQSLGQGLEFLIYFQGNSAPDKSGLPSDRFSAERTGGSVSTLTIQRTQQEDSAVYLCASSPRYEQYFGPGTRLTVT.

This clone was observed a single time. The V gene is TRBV6-5, the J gene TRBJ2-1; 13 bases align to TRBD2. J gave up 8 bases and V 9 bases, and 10 bases lay outside the gene matches. CDR1 and CDR2 (germline): MNHEY, SVGAGI. The CDR3 runs 15 residues. The CDR3 DNA reads as TGTGCCAGACTGACCGGGACTAGCGGGGACTATGAGCAGTTCTTC. Its translation: CARLTGTSGDYEQFF.

In the case of this clone: A read error may produce the germline difference seen at one junction end. V gene TRBV5-1 combines with J gene TRBJ2-1; weak D call: TRBD2 (5 bases). Germline loops: CDR1 SGHRS, CDR2 YFSETQ. The CDR3 contains 12 residues. The CDR3 region is CASKTWTGFQVF. As DNA, the CDR3 is TGCGCCAGCAAAACTTGGACGGGATTTCAGGTCTTC. Based on the CDR3 plus reference TRBV5-1 and TRBJ2-1, the full variable domain is KAGVTQTPRYLIKTRGQQVTLSCSPISGHRSVSWYQQTPGQGLQFLFEYFSETQRNKGNFPGRFSGRQFSNSRSEMNVSTLELGDSALYLCASKTWTGFQVFGPGTRLTVL.

This clone was detected a few times. CDR3 residues: CASSSPTGTYEQYF. The CDR3 nucleotides read TGTGCCAGCAGTTCGCCTACCGGGACCTACGAGCAGTACTTC. V and J are TRBV2 and TRBJ2-7, with D perhaps matching TRBD2 (5 bases). Trimming removed 5 bases from V and 2 bases from J, with 13 bases in between. The CDR3 is 14 amino acids. Germline CDR1 reads SNHLY; CDR2 reads FYNNEI. Full variable domain (missing parts from reference TRBV2 and TRBJ2-7): EPEVTQTPSHQVTQMGQEVILRCVPISNHLYFYWYRQILGQKVEFLVSFYNNEISEKSEIFDDQFSVERPDGSNFTLKIRSTKLEDSAMYFCASSSPTGTYEQYFGPGTRLTVT.

The CDR3 region is CSVDSVTSSYNEQFF. CDR3 DNA: TGCAGCGTTGATTCGGTGACTAGCTCCTACAATGAGCAGTTCTTC. J is TRBJ2-1 and V is TRBV29-1; maybe TRBD2 (6 bases). V was trimmed by 3 bases and J by 0 bases, leaving 12 bases between them. Germline V gene sequence: CDR1 SQVTM, CDR2 ANQGSEA. CDR3 length: 15 residues.

The chain recombines TRBV7-9 with TRBJ2-7; 7 bases are shared with TRBD1. CDR3 length: 15 amino acids. The V and J ends lost 5 bases and 0 bases, in that order; junction bases with no gene match: 7. CDR1 SEHNR and CDR2 FQNEAQ come from the germline V gene (reference sequence). The CDR3, as DNA: TGTGCCAGCAGCCCAGGGACAGCGAGCTCCTACGAGCAGTACTTC. Its translation is CASSPGTASSYEQYF.

The rearrangement links TRBV30 to TRBJ1-1, with D possibly being TRBD1 (6 bases). In germline, CDR1 is GTSNPN, CDR2 SVGIG (reference sequence). The V end was cut by 2 bases, the J end by 6 bases, with 16 bases between. The CDR3 sequence is 14 residues long. The DNA for the CDR3 is TGTGCCTGGAGTCATGGGGGGGCGGGGGCTGAAGCTTTCTTT. It encodes CAWSHGGAGAEAFF.

This rearrangement joins TRBV28 to TRBJ1-2, with D possibly TRBD1 on 5 matching bases. Germline CDR1 reads MDHEN; CDR2 reads SYDVKM. The length of the CDR3 is 14 residues. V lost 7 bases, J lost 5 bases, and 17 bases lay in between. CDR3 in DNA: TGTGCCAGCACCTCGTCCCGGGACTCATATGGCTACACCTTC. As protein: CASTSSRDSYGYTF.

The chain joins TRBV6-1 to TRBJ1-1; a weak D match, TRBD1 (6 bases). The V gene's germline CDR1 is MNHNS and CDR2 SASEGT. V dropped 6 bases and J dropped 1 base, with 12 bases sitting between them. The CDR3 runs to 14 residues. CDR3 coding DNA: TGTGCCAGCAGCCTAAACAGGGAGAACACTGAAGCTTTCTTT. Its translation: CASSLNRENTEAFF.

The J gene is TRBJ1-6, the V gene TRBV7-8; possibly TRBD1 for D (5 bases). Trimming took off 1 base at V and 9 bases at J, with 13 bases between the two ends. The CDR3 runs 15 residues. Germline lookup yields CDR1 SGHVS and CDR2 FQNEAQ. This CDR3 reads CASSLVARDGSPLHF. CDR3 bases: TGTGCCAGCAGCTTAGTGGCCAGGGATGGTTCACCCCTCCACTTT.

This chain uses TRBV5-6 with TRBJ1-2; 7 positions match TRBD1. The CDR3 sequence is 13 residues long. Germline CDR1 reads SGHDT; CDR2 reads YYEEEE. The V gene end was trimmed by 5 bases and the J gene end by 7 bases; junction bases not matched to a gene: 8. CDR3 DNA sequence: TGTGCCAGCAGATTTGACAGGGCTGTTGGCTACACCTTC. Residues: CASRFDRAVGYTF.

This clone was seen only a few times. The chain has TRBV27 and TRBJ1-4, with D possibly matching TRBD1 (6 bases). This CDR3 comprises 13 residues. From germline, CDR1 is MNHEY and CDR2 SMNVEV (reference sequence). V was shortened by 5 bases and J by 11 bases, with 15 bases between the two germline ends. CDR3 sequence: CASSPSSRGKLFF. CDR3 coding DNA: TGTGCCAGCAGTCCATCATCTAGGGGGAAACTGTTTTTT.

This clone was picked up a small number of times. V and J are TRBV5-8 and TRBJ2-5, with 11 bases identical to TRBD1. The CDR3 covers 14 residues. Per germline, CDR1 SGHTS and CDR2 YDEGEE. V gave up 4 bases and J gave up 4 bases; unmatched junction bases: 3. CDR3 protein: CASSAGTGGETQYF. In DNA form, the CDR3 reads TGTGCCAGCAGCGCCGGGACAGGGGGAGAGACCCAGTACTTC. Full variable domain (rest looked up from reference TRBV5-8 and TRBJ2-5): EAGVTQSPTHLIKTRGQQATLRCSPISGHTSVYWYQQALGLGLQFLLWYDEGEERNRGNFPPRFSGRQFPNYSSELNVNALELEDSALYLCASSAGTGGETQYFGPGTRLLVL.

This chain uses TRBV5-1 with TRBJ1-2, with TRBD1 identical over 7 bases. The germline V gene encodes CDR1 SGHRS and CDR2 YFSETQ. The V segment lost 4 bases and the J segment 2 bases; nucleotides outside the gene matches: 11. This CDR3 comprises 16 residues. CDR3 protein: CASSATRDSQNYGYTF. As DNA, the CDR3 is TGCGCCAGCAGCGCGACCCGGGACAGCCAGAACTATGGCTACACCTTC.

This clone was seen a few times. The chain uses TRBV7-2 and TRBJ2-7; possible D gene TRBD2, 6 bases. The CDR3 covers 12 residues. Germline values: CDR1 SGHTA, CDR2 FQGNSA. The V end was cut by 2 bases, the J end by 7 bases, with 9 bases between. The DNA of the CDR3 is TGTGCCAGCAGCTTATACCGGGGGGAGCAGTACTTC. Translated, it gives CASSLYRGEQYF.

The CDR3 loop reads CASSLTGVRDEQYF. The CDR3, as DNA: TGTGCCAGCAGTCTTACAGGGGTGAGGGACGAGCAGTACTTC. The chain links TRBV28 to TRBJ2-7; 7 bases line up with TRBD1. V lost 5 bases, J lost 5 bases, and 9 bases stayed unmatched. Germline CDR1 is MDHEN and CDR2 is SYDVKM. The CDR3 spans 14 residues.

This clone has more than one count but fewer than ten. The rearrangement joins TRBV10-3 to TRBJ2-6; the match to TRBD2 covers 7 bases. J was trimmed by 3 bases and V by 7 bases; bases with no gene match: 3. The CDR3 is 14 residues long. Germline CDR1 and CDR2: ENHRY and SYGVKD. CDR3 DNA: TGTGCCATCATGGGGGGGGGTGGGGCCAACGTCCTGACTTTC. This codes for CAIMGGGGANVLTF.

The chain employs TRBV6-5 and TRBJ1-1; 7 bases match TRBD1. The CDR3 length is 14 residues. Trimming removed 6 bases from V and 3 bases from J; junction bases left unmatched: 7. Germline assignment: CDR1 MNHEY and CDR2 SVGAGI. The CDR3 is CASSRTGRDTEAFF. The CDR3 coding sequence is TGTGCCAGCAGCCGGACAGGTCGGGACACTGAAGCTTTCTTT.

This clone appeared a single time. CDR3 region: CAWTPGDYGYTF. In nucleotides, the CDR3 is TGTGCCTGGACTCCAGGGGACTATGGCTACACCTTC. V and J are TRBV30 and TRBJ1-2, with D perhaps TRBD1 (6 bases). Germline values: CDR1 GTSNPN, CDR2 SVGIG (reference sequence). Trimming took 4 bases from V and 3 from J, leaving 9 bases between them. CDR3 size: 12 residues. The complete variable domain, with remaining parts taken from reference TRBV30 and TRBJ1-2, reads SQTIHQWPATLVQPVGSPLSLECTVEGTSNPNLYWYRQAAGRGLQLLFYSVGIGQISSEVPQNLSASRPQDRQFILSSKKLLLSDSGFYLCAWTPGDYGYTFGSGTRLTVV.

The chain couples TRBV4-1 to TRBJ2-3, with TRBD1 identical over 7 bases. The CDR3 extends over 14 amino acids. V was clipped by 4 bases and J by 4 bases; unmatched bases: 5. Looked up from germline, CDR1 is MGHRA and CDR2 is YSYEKL. CDR3 nucleotides: TGCGCCAGCAGCCTGGGACAGCTGGCAGATACGCAGTATTTT. Amino acids: CASSLGQLADTQYF.

The chain combines TRBV6-5 with TRBJ2-7, with 11 bases that match TRBD1. Trimming at V came to 0 bases and at J to 4 bases, leaving 5 bases not matched to a gene. Germline V lookup: CDR1 MNHEY, CDR2 SVGAGI. CDR3 size: 16 residues. CDR3 sequence reads: CASSYSIGQGAYEQYF. The DNA of the CDR3 is TGTGCCAGCAGTTACTCGATCGGACAGGGGGCGTACGAGCAGTACTTC.

This clone was picked up a small number of times. The chain has TRBV7-9 and TRBJ1-2; 12 bases map to TRBD1. The trim removed 5 bases at V and 7 bases at J, leaving 11 bases unmatched. This CDR3 is built from 16 residues. Germline-derived CDR1 and CDR2 are SEHNR and FQNEAQ (reference sequence). The DNA for the CDR3 is TGTGCCAGCAGCCGAGAAGGGGACAGGGGGCTAGGTGGCTACACCTTC. It encodes CASSREGDRGLGGYTF.

This clone has a handful of counts. The chain employs TRBV4-1 and TRBJ1-2; maybe TRBD1 (6 bases). Trimming removed 2 bases at V and 2 bases at J, with 18 bases between. The CDR3 spans 17 residues. CDR1 is MGHRA and CDR2 is YSYEKL in the germline V gene. For the CDR3, the DNA is TGCGCCAGCAGCCAACCAACTCTGACAGGTTTAAACTATGGCTACACCTTC. This gives the protein CASSQPTLTGLNYGYTF.

The chain joins TRBV6-5 to TRBJ2-7; unclear D gene. The CDR3 is made up of 13 amino acids. Trimming left V 0 bases short and J 7 bases short, with 10 bases between. CDR1 is MNHEY, CDR2 SVGAGI, per germline. The DNA for the CDR3 is TGTGCCAGCAGTTACTCGGGCTCCGAGGAGCAGTACTTC. Amino acid sequence: CASSYSGSEEQYF.

The chain combines TRBV25-1 with TRBJ1-5; maybe TRBD1 (5 bases). Germline-derived CDR1 and CDR2 are MGHDK and SYGVNS. This CDR3 has 14 amino acids. Trimming removed 4 bases at V and 0 bases at J, with 7 bases between. The CDR3 DNA reads as TGTGCCAGCAGTGGGGGCTTTAGCAATCAGCCCCAGCATTTT. Residues: CASSGGFSNQPQHF.

The chain recombines TRBV25-1 with TRBJ1-1; possibly TRBD1 for D (6 bases). The CDR3 extends over 11 amino acids. The V end was cut by 4 bases, the J end by 7 bases, with 7 bases between. The V gene's germline CDR1 is MGHDK and CDR2 SYGVNS. CDR3 amino acids: CASSGQVEAFF. CDR3 in DNA: TGTGCCAGCAGTGGACAGGTTGAAGCTTTCTTT.

The V gene is TRBV6-4, the J gene TRBJ2-1, with 12 bases matching TRBD2. Trimming at V came to 6 bases and at J to 3 bases, leaving 3 bases not matched to a gene. Germline-derived CDR1 and CDR2 are MRHNA and SNTAGT. The CDR3 runs 15 residues. The CDR3 is CASSQTSGSYNEQFF. CDR3 DNA: TGTGCCAGCAGCCAGACTAGCGGGAGCTACAATGAGCAGTTCTTC.

V is TRBV9 and J is TRBJ2-7; tentative D call: TRBD2 (6 bases). Per the germline V gene, CDR1 is SGDLS and CDR2 is YYNGEE. Trimming pared 4 bases from V and 3 bases from J, leaving 17 bases between. The CDR3 contains 15 residues. The CDR3 is CASSPRRTGGYEQYF. DNA for the CDR3: TGTGCCAGCAGCCCGAGGCGAACCGGGGGCTACGAGCAGTACTTC.